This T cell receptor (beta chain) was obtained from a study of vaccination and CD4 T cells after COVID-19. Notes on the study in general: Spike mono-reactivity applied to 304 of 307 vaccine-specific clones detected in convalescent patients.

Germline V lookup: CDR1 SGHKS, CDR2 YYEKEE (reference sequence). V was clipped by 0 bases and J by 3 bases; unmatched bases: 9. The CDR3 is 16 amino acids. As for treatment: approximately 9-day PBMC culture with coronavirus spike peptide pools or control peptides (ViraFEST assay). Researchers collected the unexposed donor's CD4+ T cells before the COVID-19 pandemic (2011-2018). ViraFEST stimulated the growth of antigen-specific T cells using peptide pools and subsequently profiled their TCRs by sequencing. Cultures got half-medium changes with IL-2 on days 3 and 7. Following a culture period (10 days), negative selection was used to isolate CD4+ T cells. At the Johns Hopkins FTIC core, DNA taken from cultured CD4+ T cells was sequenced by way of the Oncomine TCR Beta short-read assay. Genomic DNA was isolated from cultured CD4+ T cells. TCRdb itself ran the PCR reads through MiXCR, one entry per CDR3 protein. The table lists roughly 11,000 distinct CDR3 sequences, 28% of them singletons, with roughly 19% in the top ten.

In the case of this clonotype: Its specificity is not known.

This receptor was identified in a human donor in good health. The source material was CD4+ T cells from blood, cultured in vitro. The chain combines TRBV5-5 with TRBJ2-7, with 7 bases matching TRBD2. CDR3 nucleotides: TGTGCCAGCAGCTTGGGACCGAACGGGGGGATCTACGAGCAGTACTTC. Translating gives CASSLGPNGGIYEQYF. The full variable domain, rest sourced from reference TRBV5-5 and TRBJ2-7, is DAGVTQSPTHLIKTRGQQVTLRCSPISGHKSVSWYQQVLGQGPQFIFQYYEKEERGRGNFPDRFSARQFPNYSSELNVNALLLGDSALYLCASSLGPNGGIYEQYFGPGTRLTVT.